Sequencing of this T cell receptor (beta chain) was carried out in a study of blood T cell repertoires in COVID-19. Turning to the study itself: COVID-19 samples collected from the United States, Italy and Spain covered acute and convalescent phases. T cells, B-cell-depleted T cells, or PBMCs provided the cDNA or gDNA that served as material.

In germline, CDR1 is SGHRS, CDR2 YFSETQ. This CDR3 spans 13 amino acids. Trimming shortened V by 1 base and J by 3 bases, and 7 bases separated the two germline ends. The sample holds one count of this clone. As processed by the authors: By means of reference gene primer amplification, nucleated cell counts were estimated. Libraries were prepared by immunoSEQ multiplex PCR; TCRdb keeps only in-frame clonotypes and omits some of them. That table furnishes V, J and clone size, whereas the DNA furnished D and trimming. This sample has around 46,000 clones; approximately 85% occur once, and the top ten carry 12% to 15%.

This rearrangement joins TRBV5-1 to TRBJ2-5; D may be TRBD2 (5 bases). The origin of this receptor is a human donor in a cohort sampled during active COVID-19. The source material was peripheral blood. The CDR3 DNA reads TGCGCCAGCAGCTTGAGTAGCGAAGAGACCCAGTACTTC. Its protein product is CASSLSSEETQYF.